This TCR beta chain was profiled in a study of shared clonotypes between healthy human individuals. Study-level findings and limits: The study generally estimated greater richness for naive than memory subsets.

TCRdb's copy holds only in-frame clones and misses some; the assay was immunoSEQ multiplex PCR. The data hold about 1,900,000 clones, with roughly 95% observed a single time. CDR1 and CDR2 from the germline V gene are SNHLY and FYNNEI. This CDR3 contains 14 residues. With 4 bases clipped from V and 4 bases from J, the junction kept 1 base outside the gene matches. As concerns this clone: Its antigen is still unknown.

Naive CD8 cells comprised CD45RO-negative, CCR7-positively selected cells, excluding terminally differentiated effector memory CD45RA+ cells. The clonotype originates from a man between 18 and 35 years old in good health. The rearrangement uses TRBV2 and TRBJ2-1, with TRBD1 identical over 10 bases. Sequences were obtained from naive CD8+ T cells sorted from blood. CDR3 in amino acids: CASSADRGYNEQFF. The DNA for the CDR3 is TGTGCCAGCAGTGCGGACAGGGGGTACAATGAGCAGTTCTTC.